Below are 10 T cell receptor beta chains sequenced from a single sample in a study of blood T cell repertoires in COVID-19. The method was immunoSEQ multiplex PCR; TCRdb's version includes in-frame clones alone and lacks a portion of them. The repertoire includes 95,000 to 150,000 clones, 90% of them detected once, and roughly 4% sits in the top ten. Sequenced material: peripheral blood. These receptors originate from a woman aged 60-75 years with COVID-19, enrolled during active disease.

CDR3 region: CASSGDRAGYTF. In nucleotides, the CDR3 is TGTGCCAGCAGCGGGGACAGGGCTGGCTACACCTTC. The chain links TRBV6-1 to TRBJ1-2, with 9 bases that match TRBD1. The germline V gene has CDR1 MNHNS and CDR2 SASEGT. V lost 6 bases and J lost 7; bases outside the gene matches: 3. The CDR3 spans 12 residues.

The rearrangement uses TRBV5-8 and TRBJ2-7; D is undetermined. The CDR3 extends over 13 amino acids. V was shortened by 2 bases and J by 1 base, with 7 bases between the two germline ends. Germline CDR1 and CDR2: SGHTS and YDEGEE. The CDR3 reads CASSLTPSYEQYF. CDR3 sequence (DNA): TGTGCCAGCAGCTTAACACCTTCCTACGAGCAGTACTTC.

The V call is TRBV4-2, the J call TRBJ2-2, with 7 bases that match TRBD2. J lost 11 bases, V lost 3 bases, and 18 bases had no gene match. Looked up from germline, CDR1 is LGHNA and CDR2 is YNFKEQ. There are 17 residues in the CDR3. This CDR3 reads CASSQVSSGVFSRELFF. The CDR3, as DNA: TGTGCCAGCAGCCAGGTCTCCAGCGGGGTCTTCAGTAGAGAGCTGTTTTTT.

This sequence joins TRBV4-3 and TRBJ2-3; D is ambiguous. The CDR3 runs to 14 residues. The germline V gene encodes CDR1 LGHNA and CDR2 YSLEER. Trimming left V 0 bases short and J 5 bases short, with 9 bases between. CDR3 amino acids: CASSQDISGDTQYF. CDR3 nucleotide sequence: TGCGCCAGCAGCCAAGATATCAGTGGAGATACGCAGTATTTT.

This chain joins TRBV5-5 and TRBJ1-1, with a weak D call TRBD1 (6 bases). The CDR3 has 15 amino acids. Trimming removed 0 bases at V and 4 bases at J, with 13 bases between. CDR1 is SGHKS and CDR2 is YYEKEE in the germline V gene (reference sequence). The CDR3 sequence: CASSLVAGASTEAFF. The DNA of the CDR3 is TGTGCCAGCAGCTTGGTAGCGGGGGCCAGCACTGAAGCTTTCTTT.

V and J are TRBV9 and TRBJ2-2; the D gene is possibly TRBD2 (5 bases). Looked up from germline, CDR1 is SGDLS and CDR2 is YYNGEE. The CDR3 length is 16 residues. V lost 0 bases and J 7 bases, leaving 16 bases between the germline ends. In DNA form, the CDR3 reads TGTGCCAGCAGCGTAGAAATCAGAGGGCGCGGCGGGGAGCTGTTTTTT. Translated: CASSVEIRGRGGELFF.

The chain links TRBV6-5 to TRBJ1-5, with 8 nucleotides matching TRBD1. Germline lookup yields CDR1 MNHEY and CDR2 SVGAGI. The junction had 7 bases not matched to a gene; V was cut back by 6 bases and J by 3 bases. The length of the CDR3 is 15 residues. The CDR3 sequence is CASSRGQGNNQPQHF. CDR3 coding DNA: TGTGCCAGCAGCCGCGGACAGGGAAACAATCAGCCCCAGCATTTT.

The V gene is TRBV4-1, the J gene TRBJ2-4, with 8 nucleotides matching TRBD2. CDR1 MGHRA and CDR2 YSYEKL come from the germline V gene. The CDR3 has 14 amino acids. The V and J ends lost 1 base and 9 bases, in that order; junction bases with no gene match: 5. The CDR3: CASSQVGTSGIQYF. DNA of the CDR3: TGCGCCAGCAGCCAAGTCGGGACTAGTGGCATTCAGTACTTC.

The rearrangement links TRBV19 to TRBJ2-1; the D is unclear. The CDR3 is 13 amino acids. Trimming removed 11 bases from V and 0 bases from J, with 11 bases in between. The germline V gene has CDR1 LNHDA and CDR2 SQIVND (reference sequence). The CDR3 DNA is TGTGCCGTCTCAGGAAACTCCTACAATGAGCAGTTCTTC. As protein: CAVSGNSYNEQFF.

The chain recombines TRBV18 with TRBJ1-5; a possible D gene is TRBD1 (5 bases). The CDR3 runs to 15 residues. Germline assignment: CDR1 KGHSH and CDR2 LQKENI. V lost 0 bases and J 0 bases, leaving 6 bases between the germline ends. DNA of the CDR3: TGTGCCAGCTCACCACCGGGGCTTAGCAATCAGCCCCAGCATTTT. Its protein product is CASSPPGLSNQPQHF.